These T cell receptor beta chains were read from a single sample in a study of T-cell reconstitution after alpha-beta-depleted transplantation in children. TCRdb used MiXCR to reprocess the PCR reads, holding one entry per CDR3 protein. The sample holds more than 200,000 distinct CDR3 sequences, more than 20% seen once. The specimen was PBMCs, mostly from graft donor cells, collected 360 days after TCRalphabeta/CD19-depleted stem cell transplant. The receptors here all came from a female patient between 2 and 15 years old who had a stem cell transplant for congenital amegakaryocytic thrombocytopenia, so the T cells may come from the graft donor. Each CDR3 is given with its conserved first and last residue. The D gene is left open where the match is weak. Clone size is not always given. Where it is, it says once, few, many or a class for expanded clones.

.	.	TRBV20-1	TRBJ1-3	TGCAGTGCTAGAGAACCCGGAAACACCATATATTTT	CSAREPGNTIYF
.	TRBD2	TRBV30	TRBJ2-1	TGTGCCTGGAAAAAAACTAGCGATGAGCAGTTCTTC	CAWKKTSDEQFF
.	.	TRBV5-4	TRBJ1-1	TGTGCCAGCAGCTTGGCCCCGGTCAGTGAAGCTTTCTTT	CASSLAPVSEAFF
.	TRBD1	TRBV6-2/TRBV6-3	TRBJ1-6	TGTGCCAGCAGTTACAGGACAGGGCAGACACCCCTCCACTTT	CASSYRTGQTPLHF
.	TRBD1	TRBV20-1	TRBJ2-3	TGCAGTGCAGAGGACAGGATCGGCACAGATACGCAGTATTTT	CSAEDRIGTDTQYF
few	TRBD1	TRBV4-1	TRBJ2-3	TGCGCCAGCAGCCACTCGACAGGGCCTAGCACAGATACGCAGTATTTT	CASSHSTGPSTDTQYF
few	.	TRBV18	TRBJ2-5	TGTGCCAGCTCACCACGAGACGCAACCGCACAAGAGACCCAGTACTTC	CASSPRDATAQETQYF
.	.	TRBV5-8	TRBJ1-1	TGTGCCAGCAGCTTGGGTACACGTGGCGAAGCTTTCTTT	CASSLGTRGEAFF
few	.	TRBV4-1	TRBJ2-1	TGCGCCAGCAGCCACGTACTTACAGACTACAATGAGCAGTTCTTC	CASSHVLTDYNEQFF
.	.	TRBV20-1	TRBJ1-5	TGCAGTGCGGCCTCTCGGGAGCCCCAGCATTTT	CSAASREPQHF
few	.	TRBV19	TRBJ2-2	TGTGCCAGTAGTATAGTCGGGTCGGCGAACACCGGGGAGCTGTTTTTT	CASSIVGSANTGELFF
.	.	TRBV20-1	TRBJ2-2	TGCAGTGCTAGAGAGGTGCTCGGGGAGCTGTTTTTT	CSAREVLGELFF
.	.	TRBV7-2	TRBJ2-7	TGTGCCAGCAGCTTAGTAGTCGGGCCCTACGAGCAGTACTTC	CASSLVVGPYEQYF
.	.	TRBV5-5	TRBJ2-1	TGTGCCAGCAGCACCAGCAACAGGGTTATAGGCAATGAGCAGTTCTTC	CASSTSNRVIGNEQFF
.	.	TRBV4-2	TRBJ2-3	TGTGCCAGCAGCCAAGGAGGTAGCTGGGGGCCCTATGGCACAGATACGCAGTATTTT	CASSQGGSWGPYGTDTQYF